The following is a T cell receptor (beta chain) sequence with its context. Its antigen is not known. From germline, CDR1 is SQVTM and CDR2 ANQGSEA. The ends were cut back, 1 base at V and 4 bases at J, with 13 bases in the middle. The CDR3 is 14 residues long. This specimen comes from a study of shared clonotypes between healthy human individuals. Selected positively for CCR7 and CD45RO-negative, naive CD8 cells excluded terminally differentiated effector memory CD45RA+ cells. General study findings and limits: Sharing across four donors was highest in naive CD4 (around 5%) and lowest in memory CD8 (roughly 0.4%). The authors expected sequencing depth to affect clonotype sharing among donors.

Some clones are missing from TCRdb's copy, which holds only in-frame ones; the method was immunoSEQ multiplex PCR. This table has millions of clones, 85% to 95% appearing once. The source material was naive CD8+ T cells sorted from blood. The receptor comes from a man between 18 and 35 years old in good health. This sequence joins TRBV29-1 and TRBJ1-1; a possible D gene is TRBD1 (5 bases). The CDR3 DNA reads as TGCAGCGTTGAAGCGGGGGGTTGGGGCACTGAAGCTTTCTTT. This codes for CSVEAGGWGTEAFF. The entire variable domain, with the rest obtained from reference TRBV29-1 and TRBJ1-1, is as follows: SAVISQKPSRDICQRGTSLTIQCQVDSQVTMMFWYRQQPGQSLTLIATANQGSEATYESGFVIDKFPISRPNLTFSTLTVSNMSPEDSSIYLCSVEAGGWGTEAFFGQGTRLTVV.